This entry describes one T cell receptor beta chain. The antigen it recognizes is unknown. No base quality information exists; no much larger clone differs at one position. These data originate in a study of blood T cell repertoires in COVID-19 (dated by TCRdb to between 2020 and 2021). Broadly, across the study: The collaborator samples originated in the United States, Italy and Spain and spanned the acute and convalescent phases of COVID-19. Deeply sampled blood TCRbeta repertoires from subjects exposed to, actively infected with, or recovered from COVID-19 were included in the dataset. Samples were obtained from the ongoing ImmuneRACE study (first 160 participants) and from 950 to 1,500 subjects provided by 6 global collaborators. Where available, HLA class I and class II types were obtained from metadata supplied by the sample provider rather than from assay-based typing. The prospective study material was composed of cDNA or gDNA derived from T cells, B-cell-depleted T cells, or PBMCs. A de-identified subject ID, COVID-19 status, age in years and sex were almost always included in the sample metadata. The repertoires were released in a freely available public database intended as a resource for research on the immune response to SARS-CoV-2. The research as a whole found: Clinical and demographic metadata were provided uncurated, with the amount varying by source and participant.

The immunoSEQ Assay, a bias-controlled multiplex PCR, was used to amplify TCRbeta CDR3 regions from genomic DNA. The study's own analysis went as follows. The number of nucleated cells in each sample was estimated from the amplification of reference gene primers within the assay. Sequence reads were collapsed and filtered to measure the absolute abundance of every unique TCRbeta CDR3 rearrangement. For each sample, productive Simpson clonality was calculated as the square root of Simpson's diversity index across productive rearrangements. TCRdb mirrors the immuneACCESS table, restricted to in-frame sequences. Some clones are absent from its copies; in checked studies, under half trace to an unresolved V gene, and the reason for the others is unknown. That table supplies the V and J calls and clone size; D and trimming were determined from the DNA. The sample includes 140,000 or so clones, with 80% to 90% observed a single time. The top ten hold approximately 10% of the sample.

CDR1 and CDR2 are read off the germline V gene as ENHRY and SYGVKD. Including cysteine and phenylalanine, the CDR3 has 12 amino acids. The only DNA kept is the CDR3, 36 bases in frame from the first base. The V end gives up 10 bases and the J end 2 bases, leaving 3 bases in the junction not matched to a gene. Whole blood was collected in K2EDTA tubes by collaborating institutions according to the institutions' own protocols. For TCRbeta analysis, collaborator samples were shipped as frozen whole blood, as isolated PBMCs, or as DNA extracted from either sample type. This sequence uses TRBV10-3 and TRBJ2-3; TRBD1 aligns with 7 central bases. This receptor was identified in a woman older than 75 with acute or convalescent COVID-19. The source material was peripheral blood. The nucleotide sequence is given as TGTGCCAGCGGACAGGACACAGATACGCAGTATTTT. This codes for CASGQDTDTQYF.